The next 9 T cell receptor beta chains were all read from a single sample in a study of Ad26.COV2.S vaccination and SARS-CoV-2 variants. The assay was immunoSEQ multiplex PCR, and TCRdb's table has in-frame clones only and misses some. The sample has about 180,000 clones, around nine tenths seen once. Sequenced here: peripheral blood, sampled after recovery from COVID-19. The receptor set was obtained from a human donor who had recovered from COVID-19.

The gene calls are TRBV6-5 and TRBJ2-2, with no clear D. The CDR3 totals 16 residues. The germline CDR1 and CDR2 sequences are MNHEY and SVGAGI. Trimming took 2 bases from V and 7 from J, leaving 17 bases between them. The CDR3 bases are TGTGCCAGCAGTTACACGGTGGGCGGAGTAAACGGGGAGCTGTTTTTT. Translating it yields CASSYTVGGVNGELFF.

This clone was detected a few times. The V call is TRBV10-1, the J call TRBJ2-1; 11 nucleotides agree with TRBD2. This CDR3 has 14 amino acids. With 7 bases clipped from V and 5 bases from J, the junction kept 4 bases outside the gene matches. The germline CDR1 and CDR2 sequences are WNHNN and SYGVQD (reference sequence). CDR3: CASTLAGGNNEQFF. For the CDR3, the DNA is TGCGCCAGCACTCTAGCGGGGGGCAACAATGAGCAGTTCTTC.

This clone was picked up one time. The chain combines TRBV18 with TRBJ2-6; 11 bases are shared with TRBD1. This CDR3 has 19 residues. Germline trimming cut 3 bases from V and 0 bases from J; bases unmatched to any gene: 7. Germline values: CDR1 KGHSH, CDR2 LQKENI. This chain's CDR3 is CASSPRTGGAPSGANVLTF. The CDR3, as DNA: TGTGCCAGCTCACCTAGGACAGGGGGCGCCCCCTCTGGGGCCAACGTCCTGACTTTC.

The V call is TRBV4-1, the J call TRBJ2-3; D remains unclear. The length of the CDR3 is 16 residues. The V end lost 0 bases, the J end lost 2 bases, and 12 bases lay between the germline ends. Germline lookup yields CDR1 MGHRA and CDR2 YSYEKL. CDR3 nucleotide sequence: TGCGCCAGCAGCCAAGAGCGTGCCCTTCACACAGATACGCAGTATTTT. Its translation: CASSQERALHTDTQYF.

J is TRBJ2-2 and V is TRBV11-2, with D possibly being TRBD2 (7 bases). CDR3 length equals 16 residues. Between the trimmed V and J ends, which lost 4 bases and 4 bases, there was a span of 16 bases. From germline, CDR1 is SGHAT and CDR2 FQNNGV. In DNA form, the CDR3 reads TGTGCCAGCAGCTCGGGGGGACACTTATTCACCGGGGAGCTGTTTTTT. As protein: CASSSGGHLFTGELFF. The whole variable domain, filled in from reference TRBV11-2 and TRBJ2-2, reads EAGVAQSPRYKIIEKRQSVAFWCNPISGHATLYWYQQILGQGPKLLIQFQNNGVVDDSQLPKDRFSAERLKGVDSTLKIQPAKLEDSAVYLCASSSGGHLFTGELFFGEGSRLTVL.

On this clone itself: Additional DNA sequences in this sample encode the identical CDR3. The V and J genes are TRBV2 and TRBJ2-6; D uncertain. There are 12 residues in the CDR3. The V end lost 6 bases, the J end lost 0 bases, and 0 bases lay between the germline ends. CDR1 SNHLY and CDR2 FYNNEI come from the germline V gene. CDR3 sequence: CASSSGANVLTF. In DNA form, the CDR3 reads TGTGCCAGCAGCTCTGGGGCCAACGTCCTGACTTTC. The full variable domain, rest sourced from reference TRBV2 and TRBJ2-6, is EPEVTQTPSHQVTQMGQEVILRCVPISNHLYFYWYRQILGQKVEFLVSFYNNEISEKSEIFDDQFSVERPDGSNFTLKIRSTKLEDSAMYFCASSSGANVLTFGAGSRLTVL.

V usage is TRBV7-6 and J usage is TRBJ1-1; 8 bases match TRBD1. CDR3 size: 14 residues. Germline-derived CDR1 and CDR2 are SGHVS and FNYEAQ. The J segment lost 5 bases and the V segment lost 5 bases, leaving 7 bases of the junction unmatched. The CDR3 DNA reads TGTGCCAGCAGCATGACAGGGGTTCGGACTGAAGCTTTCTTT. Residues: CASSMTGVRTEAFF.

The CDR3, as DNA: TGTGCCAGCAGTTTTGACACAGATACGCAGTATTTT. Translation gives CASSFDTDTQYF. The J gene is TRBJ2-3, the V gene TRBV12-3 or TRBV12-4; D is uncertain. The V gene lost 3 bases and the J gene lost 2 bases, with 3 bases spanning the gap. The length of the CDR3 is 12 residues.

This clone was counted once. V is TRBV27 and J is TRBJ2-4; maybe TRBD2 (6 bases). V was clipped by 2 bases and J by 10 bases, with 15 bases between them. Germline V CDR1 and CDR2: MNHEY, SMNVEV (reference sequence). This CDR3 region has 14 residues. Written as DNA, the CDR3 is TGTGCCAGCAGTTTACGAGGGGAGGTGGGGATTCAGTACTTC. Encoded protein: CASSLRGEVGIQYF.